What follows is one T cell receptor (beta chain) and its context. This clone was picked up a small number of times. The antigen this receptor binds is unknown. No quality values exist for individual bases; no much larger clone is one base distant. These data belong to a study of cytomegalovirus exposure and HLA in healthy donors (dated by TCRdb to about 2017). Notes on the research overall: In an earlier analysis of about 560 of the donors, less than 350 Gb of sequence data and 117 million unique TCR beta sequences from roughly 200 million T cells were reported. All discovery cohort repertoires had been generated using a single sequencing platform. To decide whether each TCR beta V gene segment behaved as functional or pseudogenic, an earlier analysis of some 580 of the donors relied on high-throughput TCR beta sequencing. The number of typed donors differed by locus: roughly 620-630 for A, B, C, DRB1 and DQB1; approximately 520 for DQA1; 606 for DPA1; and roughly 470 for DPB1. Four or five DR-DQ haplotypes were handled as single units for association and clustering, since linkage in the cohort was strong. Among a few hundred genotyped donors of the cohort, an average of 235,054 unique TCR beta nucleotide sequences were sequenced per donor, approximately 20% of them non-productive. The study combined high-throughput TCR immunosequencing, statistical association of individual TCRs with disease status, and machine learning to predict cytomegalovirus infection status. Alongside the repertoire data, information on donor age, sex, ethnicity and CMV serostatus was compiled. HLA typing covered class I and class II loci at four-digit resolution. The study was designed to test whether signatures of past pathogen exposure could be identified by cataloging public T cell receptors. An early release covering about 600 HLA-typed donors comprised around 300 gigabases of sequencing data and approximately 80 million unique TCR sequences. Rather than using new phenotypic data, the later analysis identified candidate immune exposures from TCR beta sequences and from how often those sequences occurred across donors. In addition to the first cohort of 500 to 850 subjects, a separate validation cohort of 120 different subjects was used. The T cell repertoires of about 700 subjects were profiled by immunosequencing and related to cytomegalovirus serostatus. A later genetic analysis used genome-wide SNP genotypes for 398 of the 666 donors, treating that subset as a discovery cohort. A later analysis re-analyzed previously published TCR beta repertoires from roughly 600 donors and added high-resolution HLA genotyping to study TCR occurrence patterns. Among the roughly 390 genotyped donors, about 83% belonged to the genetic ancestry cluster associated with self-reported Caucasian donors.

Receptor libraries were prepared by the immunoSEQ multiplex PCR assay. The multiplex PCR relied on a mix of 60 forward primers for TCR Vbeta segments and 13 reverse primers for TCR Jbeta segments. Amplification of the CDR3 region of rearranged TCR beta genes was performed with a multiplex PCR assay on genomic DNA. The Illumina HiSeq System was used to sequence the amplified TCR beta libraries as 87-base-pair reads. For the original study's pipeline: A later analysis tallied around 87 million unique TCR beta chains across the approximately 670 repertoires, and roughly 11 million of those chains were shared by two or more donors. A nearest-neighbor algorithm error-corrected the raw reads and collapsed the reads into unique sequences, merging closely related sequences to remove PCR and sequencing errors. V, D and J gene segments were assigned by aligning CDR3 sequences to IMGT reference sequences. For a sequence to be retained, a match of at least six nucleotides to both a V gene segment and a J gene segment was required. A rearrangement counted as productive if the CDR3 had no stop codons and remained in frame with V and J, and every other rearrangement counted as non-productive. Following IMGT convention, CDR3 was defined as the stretch from the second conserved V-encoded cysteine to the conserved J-encoded phenylalanine. The earlier analysis of roughly 590 of the donors excluded sequences that lacked an unambiguous match to a single V gene segment. In an earlier analysis of several hundred of the donors, V segments were called functional above 56.7% productive rearrangements and were called segregating when the between-donor standard deviation exceeded 5%. A statistical classification framework was developed to diagnose cytomegalovirus status using the catalog of TCR beta chain sequences. In a later analysis, V and J genes were assigned by comparing TCR nucleotide sequences against IMGT/GENE-DB human TR gene sequences. Using the TCRdist pipeline, a later analysis assigned CDR3 sequences along with most-parsimonious VDJ recombination scenarios. In a later analysis, each TCR beta chain was defined by its CDR3 amino acid sequence together with its V-gene family, and reads without a unique V-gene family were excluded. As a way to deal with suspected cross-contamination and a sequencing artifact, a later analysis dropped approximately 590 nucleotide sequences that were highly shared and had low generation probability. For each public chain, a later analysis derived a clonal expansion index from normalized ranks of inferred template counts within each repertoire. Generation probabilities in a later analysis came from a VDJ recombination model fitted to out-of-frame rearrangements, and those results were checked against IGoR. In a later analysis, hypergeometric tests were used to score TCR-TCR, TCR-HLA and TCR-CMV co-occurrence, with a repertoire-size bias correction applied to TCR pairs. In a later analysis, false discovery rates were estimated by permuting HLA or CMV assignments 20 times. In a later analysis, co-occurring TCRs were grouped with DBSCAN, and TCRdist sequence similarity was added when clustering was performed within HLA-allele-positive subsets. Co-occurrence clustering excluded repertoires with fewer than 30,000 or more than 120,000 public chains, plus five with anomalous nucleotide sharing. TCRdb holds this immuneACCESS table with in-frame rearrangements only. Some clones are missing; in checked studies, unresolved V genes explain under half, and the rest has no known cause. From that table come the V and J calls and clone size; the DNA was used to work out D and trimming. In all, the sample holds around 120,000 clones, and 65% to 85% of those were seen once. 1.2% of the sample belongs to the ten largest clones.

The cohort consisted of 666 healthy bone marrow donors. At the time of sampling, all cohort members were nominally healthy, though unrecorded immune exposures were likely present. The donor was CMV seronegative and was included in the group of about 400 seronegative cohort members. Each donor provided a peripheral blood sample, and peripheral blood mononuclear cells were used for TCR beta sequencing. Genomic DNA was extracted from the blood cell samples with the Qiagen DNeasy Blood Extraction Kit. V loses 3 bases of germline sequence and J loses 1 base, and the interval between the two ends is 13 bases. The CDR3, from cysteine to phenylalanine, totals 16 residues. Only the CDR3 region is kept as DNA, spanning 48 bases read in frame from base 1. The germline V gene yields MRHNA for CDR1 and SNTAGT for CDR2. General findings and caveats noted by the study authors: At a false discovery rate of 0.05, a later analysis linked about 16,000 TCR beta sequences to specific HLA alleles. According to a later analysis, most CMV-associated TCR beta chains appeared to be HLA-restricted, and the HLA associations seemed to be driven largely by CMV exposure. The 87-base-pair reads could not distinguish some IMGT-functional V segments, including TRBV6-2 and TRBV6-3, so those segments were excluded. In vitro tests confirmed that three of the cytomegalovirus-associated TCR beta chains recognize cytomegalovirus antigens. Across donors, most TCR sequences were observed very rarely, whereas some public TCRs were present in many individuals. The classifier was reported to diagnose cytomegalovirus status with high specificity and sensitivity in both the original and validation cohorts. The presence/absence analyses assumed that sequencing depth was roughly uniform across donors, and that assumption may not be true. According to a later genetic analysis, donors in an Asian-associated ancestry cluster had fewer N-insertions in productive TCRs than the approximately 710-donor mean. This cohort had only TCR beta chains sequenced, and the lack of alpha or paired-chain data limited which features could be detected. Strong co-occurrence of HLA alleles, especially DR and DQ, made assigning TCR associations to individual alleles difficult. Linkage disequilibrium might explain the correlated functional status among segregating V segments, but an unknown experimental factor could not be ruled out. Because HLA typing was missing for some donors at each locus, association tests included only the typed subset. A later analysis reported that several top co-occurrence clusters appeared linked to parvovirus B19, influenza, CMV and Epstein-Barr virus. The authors suggested that the approach could potentially be generalized to other disease states and immunological phenotypes. Immune exposure information for the cohort was limited to CMV serostatus. The earlier analysis of approximately 560 of the donors excluded some 16 rarely observed V segments, including chromosome 9 orphons, because counts were too low. In the study, 150 to 200 TCR beta chains were listed as associated with cytomegalovirus. An association between a missense DCLRE1C variant and V-gene and J-gene trimming of TCR beta chains was found in a later genetic analysis and replicated in an independent cohort. In a later analysis, the rate of TCR association differed among HLA loci, with DRB1 alleles having the most associated TCRs and HLA-C alleles having the fewest. A group of highly shared sequence variants was considered likely to be a technical artifact of the sequencing pipeline. A further reported finding was that TCR beta sequences accurately predicted the HLA-A and HLA-B alleles for most subjects in the first cohort. A later analysis found that HLA-associated TCR beta chains were more clonally expanded and had lower generation probabilities than equally common non-associated chains. An earlier analysis of around 540 of the donors showed that most TCR beta V segments appeared in productive rearrangements either about 87% or about 30% of the time, which broadly matched IMGT annotations.

The chain is encoded by TRBV6-4 joined to TRBJ2-1; the D segment could be TRBD1, given 7 matching bases. The source material was PBMCs. The clonotype comes from a boy aged 5-17 years in good health and CMV-seronegative. The CDR3 here reads CASSETPGGSYNEQFF. The bases read TGTGCCAGCAGTGAAACCCCAGGGGGGTCCTACAATGAGCAGTTCTTC.